One and the same sample provided the 3 T cell receptor beta chains below, sequenced in a study of blood T cell repertoires in COVID-19. Profiling relied on immunoSEQ multiplex PCR, and the TCRdb table lists in-frame clones only, not all of them. The table includes about 120,000 clones, roughly 79% detected once. Sequencing input: peripheral blood. The receptors shown here come from a man in his 70s with acute or convalescent COVID-19.

V usage is TRBV11-2 and J usage is TRBJ2-3; tentative D call: TRBD1 (5 bases). Germline CDR1 is SGHAT and CDR2 is FQNNGV. Between the trimmed V and J ends, which lost 1 base and 0 bases, there was a span of 8 bases. The CDR3 loop spans 15 amino acids. CDR3 protein: CASSLADSSTDTQYF. The CDR3 nucleotides read TGTGCCAGCAGCTTAGCTGACAGTAGCACAGATACGCAGTATTTT.

V is TRBV9 and J is TRBJ1-4; TRBD1 might be the D (6 bases). The CDR3 has 16 residues. V lost 4 bases and J lost 3, with 16 bases in between. Germline loops: CDR1 SGDLS, CDR2 YYNGEE. This chain's CDR3 is CASSPSMDSSNEKLFF. The DNA for the CDR3 is TGTGCCAGCAGCCCGAGTATGGACAGCTCTAATGAAAAACTGTTTTTT. Based on the CDR3 plus reference TRBV9 and TRBJ1-4, the full variable domain is DSGVTQTPKHLITATGQRVTLRCSPRSGDLSVYWYQQSLDQGLQFLIQYYNGEERAKGNILERFSAQQFPDLHSELNLSSLELGDSALYFCASSPSMDSSNEKLFFGSGTQLSVL.

The chain combines TRBV3-1 (or the pseudogene TRBV3-2) with TRBJ1-2; TRBD1 matches at 7 bases. The V segment lost 1 base and the J segment 3 bases; nucleotides outside the gene matches: 2. This CDR3 spans 14 amino acids. The germline gives CDR1 LGHDT, CDR2 YNNKEL (reference sequence). The CDR3 reads CASSQVGGYYGYTF. The CDR3 DNA is TGTGCCAGCAGCCAAGTAGGGGGCTACTATGGCTACACCTTC.